This paragraph covers one T cell receptor (beta chain) sequence. These data belong to a study of liver allograft versus peripheral blood T cells. Background on the study: Blood and transplanted-liver T cell receptor repertoires from recipients were compared.

Each CDR3 protein gets one entry after TCRdb re-called the reads with MiXCR. In the table there are some 10,000 distinct CDR3 sequences, 15% to 20% of which are singletons. Germline lookup yields CDR1 DFQATT and CDR2 SNEGSKA (reference sequence). There are 16 residues in the CDR3. V gave up 5 bases and J gave up 4 bases; unmatched junction bases: 13. V is TRBV20-1 and J is TRBJ2-3; TRBD2 aligns across 9 bases. This receptor was obtained from a human patient who had a liver transplant. The graft donor may have contributed some T cells. DNA of the CDR3: TGCAGTGCTGGGGACGCGGGAGGGGGGCCATCAGATACGCAGTATTTT. Translating gives CSAGDAGGGPSDTQYF.